This T cell receptor (beta chain) was sequenced during a study of cytomegalovirus exposure and HLA in healthy donors. Comments on this clone: At one boundary the junction diverges from the germline segment, which might be a read error.

PCR involved 60 Vbeta and 13 Jbeta primers. Repertoires were generated with immunoSEQ multiplex PCR, while TCRdb's copy carries only in-frame clones and drops some. The sample has about 160,000 clones, approximately 81% seen once. CDR1 is MGHRA and CDR2 is YSYEKL in the germline V gene. The CDR3 totals 16 residues. This receptor was taken from a young man in good health and CMV-seropositive. The sequenced sample was PBMCs. The V and J genes are TRBV4-1 and TRBJ1-4; 8 bases match TRBD1. The CDR3 DNA sequence: TGTGCCAGCAGCCGGGAGACAGGGGATTACCTTGGGAAACTGTTTTTT. It yields the protein CASSRETGDYLGKLFF.